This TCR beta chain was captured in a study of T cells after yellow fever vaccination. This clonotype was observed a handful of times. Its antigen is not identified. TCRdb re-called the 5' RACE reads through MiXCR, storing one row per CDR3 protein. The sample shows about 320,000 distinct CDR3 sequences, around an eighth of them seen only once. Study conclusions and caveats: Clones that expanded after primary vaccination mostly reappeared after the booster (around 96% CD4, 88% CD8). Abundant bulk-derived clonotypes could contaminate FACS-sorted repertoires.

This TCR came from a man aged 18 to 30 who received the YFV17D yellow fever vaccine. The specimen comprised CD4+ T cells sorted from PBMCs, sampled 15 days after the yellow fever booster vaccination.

CDR3 region: CASSRGLSTEAFF. The DNA of the CDR3 is TGCGCCAGCAGCAGGGGGCTTAGCACTGAAGCTTTCTTT. The chain couples TRBV5-1 to TRBJ1-1; TRBD1 matches 7 bases. The CDR3 spans 13 residues. V lost 4 bases, J lost 4 bases, and 4 bases stayed unmatched. The germline V gene encodes CDR1 SGHRS and CDR2 YFSETQ.